This note documents a single T cell receptor (beta chain) sequence. Per the original data handling: Reference gene primer amplification yielded estimated nucleated cell counts. The protocol was immunoSEQ multiplex PCR, while the TCRdb copy is restricted to in-frame clones and leaves out a portion. V and J calls and clone size come straight from that table; D and trimming were deduced from the DNA. This sample has over 150,000 clones, with around nine tenths found just once. This entry comes from a study of blood T cell repertoires in COVID-19. Overall study: COVID-19 samples, acute and convalescent, were from the United States, Italy and Spain. The cDNA or gDNA used as material had been derived from T cells, B-cell-depleted T cells, or PBMCs.

V lost 7 bases to trimming and J lost 6 bases, with 9 bases between them. CDR1 is KGHDR and CDR2 is SFDVKD in the germline V gene. The CDR3 has 12 amino acids. V usage is TRBV24-1 and J usage is TRBJ1-5, with unresolved D. Sequenced input: peripheral blood. The TCR was taken from a man aged 45 to 65 with COVID-19, enrolled during active disease. For the CDR3, the DNA is TGTGCCACCAGCGATGCGGGTCAGCCCCAGCATTTT. Protein product: CATSDAGQPQHF.